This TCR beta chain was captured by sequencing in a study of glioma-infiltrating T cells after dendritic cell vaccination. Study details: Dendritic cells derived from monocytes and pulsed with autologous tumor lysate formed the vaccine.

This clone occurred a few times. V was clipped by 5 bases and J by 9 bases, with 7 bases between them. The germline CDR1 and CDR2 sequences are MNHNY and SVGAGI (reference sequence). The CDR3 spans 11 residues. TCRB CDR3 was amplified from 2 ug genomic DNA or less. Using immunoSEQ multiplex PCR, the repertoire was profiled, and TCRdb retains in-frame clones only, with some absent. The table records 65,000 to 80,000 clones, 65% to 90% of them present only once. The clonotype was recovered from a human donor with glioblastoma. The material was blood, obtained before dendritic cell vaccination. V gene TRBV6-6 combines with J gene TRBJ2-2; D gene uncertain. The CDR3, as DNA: TGTGCCAGCAGTCCCGCTAGGGAGCTGTTTTTT. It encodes CASSPARELFF.